These 16 T cell receptor beta chains came from one sample sequenced in a study of cytomegalovirus exposure and HLA in healthy donors. This table comes from immunoSEQ multiplex PCR, and its TCRdb copy is limited to in-frame clones, with some not included. The table lists roughly 230,000 clones, 90% of them singletons. Sequencing input: PBMCs. These receptor sequences come from a woman aged 30 to 39 in good health and CMV-seronegative.

The V gene is TRBV7-9, the J gene TRBJ1-1, with no clear D. V was shortened by 5 bases and J by 7 bases, with 8 bases between the two germline ends. CDR1 and CDR2 (germline): SEHNR, FQNEAQ (reference sequence). CDR3 length: 11 amino acids. The DNA for the CDR3 is TGTGCCAGCAGCCGAGCTAATGAAGCTTTCTTT. It specifies CASSRANEAFF.

This clone came up a few times. This chain uses TRBV5-1 with TRBJ1-1, with unresolved D. The CDR3 spans 15 residues. Per the germline V gene, CDR1 is SGHRS and CDR2 is YFSETQ. Trimming removed 0 bases at V and 0 bases at J, with 9 bases between. The CDR3 reads CASSLDGRLNTEAFF. The CDR3 bases are TGCGCCAGCAGCTTGGATGGCAGGTTGAACACTGAAGCTTTCTTT.

The chain couples TRBV28 to TRBJ1-2, with 8 positions matching TRBD1. CDR1 and CDR2 from the germline V gene are MDHEN and SYDVKM. V lost 3 bases and J lost 6; bases outside the gene matches: 9. The CDR3 covers 15 residues. This CDR3 reads CASSFPAQGGDGYTF. The CDR3 DNA sequence: TGTGCCAGCAGTTTTCCCGCACAGGGGGGTGATGGCTACACCTTC.

The chain links TRBV28 to TRBJ1-2; D is undetermined. Germline CDR1 is MDHEN and CDR2 is SYDVKM. This CDR3 is 15 amino acids long. With 1 base removed from V and 8 bases from J, the gap between germline ends came to 17 bases. CDR3 residues: CASSLLVGSSRGYTF. DNA of the CDR3: TGTGCCAGCAGTTTATTGGTAGGGTCAAGTCGAGGCTACACCTTC.

This clone was counted a few times. The chain has TRBV9 and TRBJ2-1; D ambiguous. CDR3 length: 12 amino acids. Between the trimmed V and J ends, which lost 0 bases and 6 bases, there was a span of 4 bases. The germline CDR1 and CDR2 sequences are SGDLS and YYNGEE. The CDR3 DNA reads as TGTGCCAGCAGCGTAGATCCCAATGAGCAGTTCTTC. Translation gives CASSVDPNEQFF.

This rearrangement joins TRBV19 to TRBJ2-7, with unresolved D. This CDR3 contains 14 residues. The V and J ends lost 1 base and 7 bases respectively, with 14 bases between them. Germline CDR1 reads LNHDA; CDR2 reads SQIVND (reference sequence). The CDR3 is CASSIVGGLGEQYF. CDR3 bases: TGTGCCAGTAGTATAGTCGGCGGATTGGGGGAGCAGTACTTC.

The chain couples TRBV6-6 to TRBJ2-7, with D possibly being TRBD2 (7 bases). V shed 6 bases and J shed 6 bases, with 12 bases lying between them. The CDR3 loop spans 12 amino acids. The germline gives CDR1 MNHNY, CDR2 SVGAGI (reference sequence). The CDR3 sequence: CASSPGGLEQYF. The CDR3 DNA is TGTGCCAGCAGCCCGGGGGGCCTCGAGCAGTACTTC.

The chain combines TRBV6-4 with TRBJ2-6, with no clear D. Trimming stripped 2 bases from V and 0 bases from J, with 14 bases between. The CDR3 is made up of 18 amino acids. The germline gives CDR1 MRHNA, CDR2 SNTAGT. The CDR3 sequence is CASSDGQDGPSGANVLTF. In DNA form, the CDR3 reads TGTGCCAGCAGTGACGGGCAGGATGGCCCCTCTGGGGCCAACGTCCTGACTTTC.

The chain couples TRBV7-9 to TRBJ2-5, with D possibly being TRBD2 (5 bases). Germline CDR1 is SEHNR and CDR2 is FQNEAQ (reference sequence). Trimming shortened V by 0 bases and J by 4 bases, and 15 bases separated the two germline ends. This CDR3 contains 16 residues. CDR3 bases: TGTGCCAGCAGCTTAGCTCTAGGGAGCGAGCCAGAGACCCAGTACTTC. It encodes CASSLALGSEPETQYF.

V is TRBV2 and J is TRBJ2-7; D unresolved. This CDR3 comprises 14 residues. V gave up 0 bases and J gave up 5 bases, with 11 bases separating them. Germline-derived CDR1 and CDR2 are SNHLY and FYNNEI. This CDR3 reads CASSEARGGDEQYF. CDR3 sequence (DNA): TGTGCCAGCAGTGAAGCGCGAGGCGGAGACGAGCAGTACTTC.

The chain employs TRBV30 and TRBJ2-5; no firm D call. The CDR3 sequence is 13 residues long. V was cut by 0 bases and J by 1 base, with 6 bases left in between. Germline lookup yields CDR1 GTSNPN and CDR2 SVGIG (reference sequence). The CDR3 region has the DNA TGTGCCTGGAGTGTCTTATTCCAAGAGACCCAGTACTTC. Amino acid sequence: CAWSVLFQETQYF.

V and J are TRBV11-3 and TRBJ2-2; 7 bases fit TRBD1. This CDR3 has 18 residues. V trimming: 0 bases; J trimming: 1 base; junction bases outside the gene matches: 8. Germline-derived CDR1 and CDR2 are SGHNT and YENEEA. As DNA, the CDR3 is TGTGCCAGCAGCTTAGACCTTGCCGGGACAGAGAACACCGGGGAGCTGTTTTTT. Its translation is CASSLDLAGTENTGELFF.

CDR3 region: CASSRRTGGVETQYF. For the CDR3, the DNA is TGTGCCAGCAGCCGAAGGACAGGGGGGGTCGAGACCCAGTACTTC. V usage is TRBV7-8 and J usage is TRBJ2-5; 10 nucleotides match TRBD1. The CDR3 length is 15 residues. Germline V gene sequence: CDR1 SGHVS, CDR2 FQNEAQ. Trimming took 5 bases from V and 5 from J; bases not matched to a gene: 8.

This clone has only a few counts. V usage is TRBV5-4 and J usage is TRBJ1-3; TRBD1 matches at 7 bases. Germline V CDR1 and CDR2: SGHNT, YYREEE (reference sequence). The CDR3 spans 16 residues. J lost 0 bases, V lost 4 bases, and 7 bases had no gene match. CDR3 in amino acids: CASSTQTGTSGNTIYF. The CDR3 nucleotides are TGTGCCAGCAGCACCCAGACAGGGACCTCTGGAAACACCATATATTTT.

The rearrangement joins TRBV5-1 to TRBJ1-3; D gene unclear. The CDR3 has 17 residues. Germline-derived CDR1 and CDR2 are SGHRS and YFSETQ. V shed 3 bases and J shed 0 bases, with 16 bases lying between them. The CDR3 nucleotides read TGCGCCAGCAGCTACTATTCGGACGCAAGCTCTGGAAACACCATATATTTT. Amino acid sequence: CASSYYSDASSGNTIYF.

J is TRBJ2-1 and V is TRBV19; the match to TRBD2 covers 8 bases. Germline V gives CDR1 LNHDA, CDR2 SQIVND (reference sequence). The V and J ends lost 5 bases and 3 bases, in that order; junction bases with no gene match: 9. CDR3 length: 16 amino acids. This CDR3 is CASSFLPGGNYNEQFF. The CDR3 DNA reads as TGTGCCAGTAGTTTTCTTCCGGGGGGGAACTACAATGAGCAGTTCTTC.